A selection of T cell receptor beta chains follows, all from one sample in a study of cytomegalovirus exposure and HLA in healthy donors. Measured with immunoSEQ multiplex PCR; TCRdb has only the in-frame clones, and not every one. This table holds approximately 130,000 clones. Sequencing was performed on PBMCs. All receptors derive from an older woman in good health and CMV-seronegative. Both conserved end residues are part of each CDR3. A D gene is named only where the DNA matches it firmly.

d_call: TRBD1
cdr3_length: 16
j_call: TRBJ1-2
v_call: TRBV19
cdr3_aa: CASSNLEGQRFYGYTF
cdr3_nt: TGTGCCAGTAGTAACCTTGAGGGACAGAGATTCTATGGCTACACCTTC

d_call: TRBD1
cdr3_length: 16
j_call: TRBJ1-1
v_call: TRBV28
cdr3_aa: CASSFPPQGARTEAFF
cdr3_nt: TGTGCCAGCAGTTTCCCACCCCAGGGGGCGCGCACTGAAGCTTTCTTT

d_call: -
cdr3_length: 15
j_call: TRBJ1-5
v_call: TRBV19
cdr3_aa: CASSKVPAGNQPQHF
cdr3_nt: TGTGCCAGTAGTAAAGTCCCAGCGGGCAATCAGCCCCAGCATTTT

d_call: -
cdr3_length: 14
j_call: TRBJ1-2
v_call: TRBV7-2
cdr3_aa: CASSLFATRDGYTF
cdr3_nt: TGTGCCAGCAGCTTATTCGCCACTAGGGATGGCTACACCTTC

d_call: -
cdr3_length: 13
j_call: TRBJ1-2
v_call: TRBV19
cdr3_aa: CASRAADIGGYTF
cdr3_nt: TGTGCCAGTAGGGCGGCTGATATTGGGGGCTACACCTTC

d_call: TRBD1
cdr3_length: 15
j_call: TRBJ1-5
v_call: TRBV6-5
cdr3_aa: CASSTGQGTVLTQHF
cdr3_nt: TGTGCCAGCAGTACAGGACAGGGTACAGTGTTGACCCAGCATTTT

d_call: TRBD1
cdr3_length: 13
j_call: TRBJ1-1
v_call: TRBV10-3
cdr3_aa: CATGQPRRTEAFF
cdr3_nt: TGTGCCACGGGACAGCCCCGACGGACTGAAGCTTTCTTT

d_call: -
cdr3_length: 15
j_call: TRBJ2-2
v_call: TRBV7-9
cdr3_aa: CAMVGGSANTGELFF
cdr3_nt: TGTGCCATGGTGGGGGGATCGGCGAACACCGGGGAGCTGTTTTTT

d_call: -
cdr3_length: 15
j_call: TRBJ1-6
v_call: TRBV2
cdr3_aa: CASAGASSYNSPLHF
cdr3_nt: TGTGCCAGTGCAGGGGCCAGCTCCTATAATTCACCCCTCCACTTT

d_call: -
cdr3_length: 13
j_call: TRBJ1-4
v_call: TRBV10-2
cdr3_aa: CASRPSRGLKLFF
cdr3_nt: TGCGCCAGCAGGCCCTCGCGGGGGCTAAAACTGTTTTTT

d_call: -
cdr3_length: 15
j_call: TRBJ2-2
v_call: TRBV28
cdr3_aa: CASSLYRVNTGELFF
cdr3_nt: TGTGCCAGCAGTTTATACAGGGTGAACACCGGGGAGCTGTTTTTT

d_call: -
cdr3_length: 10
j_call: TRBJ2-3
v_call: TRBV7-8
cdr3_aa: CASSSVSRYF
cdr3_nt: TGTGCCAGCAGCTCGGTTTCGCGGTATTTT

d_call: -
cdr3_length: 12
j_call: TRBJ1-1
v_call: TRBV7-9
cdr3_aa: CASSWEEGRAFF
cdr3_nt: TGTGCCAGCAGCTGGGAGGAGGGGAGAGCTTTCTTT

d_call: TRBD1
cdr3_length: 19
j_call: TRBJ1-1
v_call: TRBV10-1
cdr3_aa: CASSESIAGQGAGYTEAFF
cdr3_nt: TGCGCCAGCAGTGAGTCGATCGCCGGACAGGGGGCAGGCTACACTGAAGCTTTCTTT

d_call: -
cdr3_length: 15
j_call: TRBJ2-7
v_call: TRBV19
cdr3_aa: CASSIGGGLGYEQYF
cdr3_nt: TGTGCCAGTAGTATAGGGGGCGGTTTGGGCTACGAGCAGTACTTC

d_call: TRBD1
cdr3_length: 16
j_call: TRBJ1-3
v_call: TRBV7-9
cdr3_aa: CASSPWTGGSGNTIYF
cdr3_nt: TGTGCCAGCAGCCCCTGGACAGGAGGGTCTGGAAACACCATATATTTT

d_call: -
cdr3_length: 11
j_call: TRBJ2-1
v_call: TRBV14
cdr3_aa: CASSQVLEQFF
cdr3_nt: TGTGCCAGCAGCCAAGTTCTTGAGCAGTTCTTC

d_call: TRBD1
cdr3_length: 17
j_call: TRBJ1-2
v_call: TRBV19
cdr3_aa: CASSIELRTGTRMGYTF
cdr3_nt: TGTGCCAGTAGTATAGAGCTCCGGACAGGGACTCGGATGGGCTACACCTTC

d_call: -
cdr3_length: 12
j_call: TRBJ1-2
v_call: TRBV28
cdr3_aa: CASSLVAEGYTF
cdr3_nt: TGTGCCAGCAGTTTAGTTGCGGAAGGCTACACCTTC

d_call: TRBD1
cdr3_length: 15
j_call: TRBJ1-6
v_call: TRBV15
cdr3_aa: CATSRVQGNNSPLHF
cdr3_nt: TGTGCCACCAGCAGGGTACAGGGGAATAATTCACCCCTCCACTTT

d_call: -
cdr3_length: 13
j_call: TRBJ2-7
v_call: TRBV6-6
cdr3_aa: CASSQGSSYEQYF
cdr3_nt: TGTGCCAGCAGCCAGGGGTCCTCCTACGAGCAGTACTTC

d_call: TRBD1
cdr3_length: 16
j_call: TRBJ2-3
v_call: TRBV2
cdr3_aa: CASSEDRGHVTDTQYF
cdr3_nt: TGTGCCAGCAGTGAAGACAGGGGGCATGTCACAGATACGCAGTATTTT

d_call: -
cdr3_length: 13
j_call: TRBJ1-1
v_call: TRBV5-1
cdr3_aa: CASIEGEAGEAFF
cdr3_nt: TGCGCCAGCATAGAAGGGGAAGCGGGTGAAGCTTTCTTT

d_call: TRBD2
cdr3_length: 15
j_call: TRBJ2-5
v_call: TRBV6-5
cdr3_aa: CASNPQGGELFGQYF
cdr3_nt: TGTGCCAGCAATCCCCAGGGAGGGGAACTATTCGGTCAGTACTTC

d_call: TRBD1
cdr3_length: 18
j_call: TRBJ1-2
v_call: TRBV15
cdr3_aa: CATSRDVTGTAMSGGYTF
cdr3_nt: TGTGCCACCAGCAGAGATGTGACCGGGACAGCAATGTCGGGTGGCTACACCTTC

d_call: -
cdr3_length: 13
j_call: TRBJ2-5
v_call: TRBV30
cdr3_aa: CAWGAINQETQYF
cdr3_nt: TGTGCCTGGGGAGCAATAAACCAAGAGACCCAGTACTTC

d_call: -
cdr3_length: 15
j_call: TRBJ2-7
v_call: TRBV18
cdr3_aa: CASSPGGFISYEQYF
cdr3_nt: TGTGCCAGCTCACCAGGAGGCTTTATCTCCTACGAGCAGTACTTC

d_call: -
cdr3_length: 13
j_call: TRBJ2-5
v_call: TRBV28
cdr3_aa: CASSPRYQETQYF
cdr3_nt: TGTGCCAGCAGTCCTAGGTACCAAGAGACCCAGTACTTC

d_call: TRBD2
cdr3_length: 15
j_call: TRBJ2-5
v_call: TRBV11-2
cdr3_aa: CASSSLAGGSRTQYF
cdr3_nt: TGTGCCAGCAGCTCTTTAGCGGGAGGTTCAAGGACCCAGTACTTC

d_call: TRBD1
cdr3_length: 17
j_call: TRBJ1-1
v_call: TRBV7-3
cdr3_aa: CASSLIGTGATRTEAFF
cdr3_nt: TGTGCCAGCAGCTTAATAGGGACAGGAGCTACGAGGACTGAAGCTTTCTTT

d_call: TRBD1
cdr3_length: 18
j_call: TRBJ1-4
v_call: TRBV11-2
cdr3_aa: CASSRRRTGNATNEKLFF
cdr3_nt: TGTGCCAGCAGCAGAAGACGGACAGGGAACGCAACTAATGAAAAACTGTTTTTT

d_call: TRBD1
cdr3_length: 17
j_call: TRBJ2-7
v_call: TRBV5-4
cdr3_aa: CASSRQKAQGASYEQYF
cdr3_nt: TGTGCCAGCAGCCGGCAAAAAGCTCAGGGGGCGTCCTACGAGCAGTACTTC

d_call: TRBD1
cdr3_length: 15
j_call: TRBJ1-2
v_call: TRBV13
cdr3_aa: CASSSYRGGGYGYTF
cdr3_nt: TGTGCCAGCAGCTCGTACAGGGGGGGTGGGTATGGCTACACCTTC

d_call: -
cdr3_length: 11
j_call: TRBJ1-1
v_call: TRBV30
cdr3_aa: CAWSVSGVAFF
cdr3_nt: TGTGCCTGGAGTGTTTCAGGGGTAGCTTTCTTT

d_call: -
cdr3_length: 15
j_call: TRBJ2-5
v_call: TRBV7-8
cdr3_aa: CASSHQWGREETQYF
cdr3_nt: TGTGCCAGCAGTCACCAATGGGGCAGGGAAGAGACCCAGTACTTC

d_call: -
cdr3_length: 18
j_call: TRBJ1-2
v_call: TRBV4-1
cdr3_aa: CASSQVTSTVGMGYGYTF
cdr3_nt: TGCGCCAGCAGCCAAGTTACCTCGACAGTGGGCATGGGCTATGGCTACACCTTC

d_call: -
cdr3_length: 13
j_call: TRBJ2-2
v_call: TRBV6-6
cdr3_aa: CASRRDSTGELFF
cdr3_nt: TGTGCCAGCCGACGGGATAGCACCGGGGAGCTGTTTTTT

d_call: -
cdr3_length: 14
j_call: TRBJ2-1
v_call: TRBV7-7
cdr3_aa: CASKLDYSYNEQFF
cdr3_nt: TGTGCTAGCAAGCTGGACTACTCCTACAATGAGCAGTTCTTC

d_call: -
cdr3_length: 14
j_call: TRBJ1-5
v_call: TRBV5-6
cdr3_aa: CASSLGPARGPQHF
cdr3_nt: TGTGCCAGCAGCTTGGGGCCTGCCCGTGGGCCCCAGCATTTT

d_call: -
cdr3_length: 14
j_call: TRBJ2-2
v_call: TRBV5-4
cdr3_aa: CASSPRPLGGELFF
cdr3_nt: TGTGCCAGCAGCCCCCGACCCCTCGGGGGGGAGCTGTTTTTT

d_call: -
cdr3_length: 10
j_call: TRBJ1-2
v_call: TRBV20-1
cdr3_aa: CSASNYGYTF
cdr3_nt: TGCAGTGCTAGTAATTATGGCTACACCTTC

d_call: TRBD1
cdr3_length: 13
j_call: TRBJ1-2
v_call: TRBV28
cdr3_aa: CASRTGGYYGYTF
cdr3_nt: TGTGCCAGCCGAACAGGGGGCTACTATGGCTACACCTTC

d_call: TRBD2
cdr3_length: 15
j_call: TRBJ2-1
v_call: TRBV2
cdr3_aa: CASSLARGGEDEQFF
cdr3_nt: TGTGCCAGCAGTCTAGCACGCGGGGGTGAGGATGAGCAGTTCTTC

d_call: TRBD2
cdr3_length: 12
j_call: TRBJ2-7
v_call: TRBV30
cdr3_aa: CAWGTSGYEQYF
cdr3_nt: TGTGCCTGGGGGACTAGCGGCTACGAGCAGTACTTC

d_call: TRBD1
cdr3_length: 17
j_call: TRBJ2-3
v_call: TRBV7-9
cdr3_aa: CASSFSGTGGNVDTQYF
cdr3_nt: TGTGCCAGCAGCTTTAGCGGGACAGGGGGTAATGTTGATACGCAGTATTTT

d_call: -
cdr3_length: 14
j_call: TRBJ1-1
v_call: TRBV6-5
cdr3_aa: CASSYRGKNTEAFF
cdr3_nt: TGTGCCAGCAGTTACCGGGGGAAGAACACTGAAGCTTTCTTT

d_call: TRBD2
cdr3_length: 18
j_call: TRBJ2-3
v_call: TRBV5-1
cdr3_aa: CASSLIGTAGGATDTQYF
cdr3_nt: TGCGCCAGCAGCTTAATTGGGACGGCGGGAGGGGCCACAGATACGCAGTATTTT